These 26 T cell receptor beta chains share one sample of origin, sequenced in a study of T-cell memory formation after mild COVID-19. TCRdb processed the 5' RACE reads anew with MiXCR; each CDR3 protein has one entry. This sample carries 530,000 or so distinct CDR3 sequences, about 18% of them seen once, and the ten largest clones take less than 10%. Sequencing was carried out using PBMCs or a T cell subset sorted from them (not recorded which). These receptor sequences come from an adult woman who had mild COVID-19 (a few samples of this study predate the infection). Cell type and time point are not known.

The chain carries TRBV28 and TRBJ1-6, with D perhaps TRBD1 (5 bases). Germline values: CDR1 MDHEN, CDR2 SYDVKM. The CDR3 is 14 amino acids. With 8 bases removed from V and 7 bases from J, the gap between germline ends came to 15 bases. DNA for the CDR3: TGTGCCAGCCGGAACGGGGGGGGGAATTCACCCCTCCACTTT. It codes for CASRNGGGNSPLHF.

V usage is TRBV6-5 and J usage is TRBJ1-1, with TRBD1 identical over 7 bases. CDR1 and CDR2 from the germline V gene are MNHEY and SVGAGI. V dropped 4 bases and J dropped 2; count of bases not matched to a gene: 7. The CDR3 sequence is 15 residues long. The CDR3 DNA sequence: TGTGCCAGCAGTTCAACGGGACAGCCTAACACTGAAGCTTTCTTT. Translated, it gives CASSSTGQPNTEAFF.

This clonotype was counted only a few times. CDR3: CASSLVEGSPLHF. CDR3 coding DNA: TGCGCCAGCAGCTTGGTGGAGGGCTCACCCCTCCACTTT. V is TRBV5-1 and J is TRBJ1-6, with D unresolved. Between the trimmed V and J ends, which lost 0 bases and 10 bases, there was a span of 8 bases. The length of the CDR3 is 13 residues. From germline, CDR1 is SGHRS and CDR2 YFSETQ.

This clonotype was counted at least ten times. The CDR3 reads CASSLGTNEQFF. The DNA for the CDR3 is TGTGCCAGCAGCTTGGGCACCAATGAGCAGTTCTTC. The J gene is TRBJ2-1, the V gene TRBV5-6, with unresolved D. V shed 0 bases and J shed 6 bases, with 4 bases lying between them. In germline, CDR1 is SGHDT, CDR2 YYEEEE. The CDR3 covers 12 residues. The complete variable domain, with remaining parts taken from reference TRBV5-6 and TRBJ2-1, reads DAGVTQSPTHLIKTRGQQVTLRCSPKSGHDTVSWYQQALGQGPQFIFQYYEEEERQRGNFPDRFSGHQFPNYSSELNVNALLLGDSALYLCASSLGTNEQFFGPGTRLTVL.

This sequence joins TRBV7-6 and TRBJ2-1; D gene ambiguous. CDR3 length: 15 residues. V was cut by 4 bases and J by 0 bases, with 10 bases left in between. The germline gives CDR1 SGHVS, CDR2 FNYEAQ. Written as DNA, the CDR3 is TGTGCCAGCAGCTCCTTCATGAGCTCCTACAATGAGCAGTTCTTC. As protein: CASSSFMSSYNEQFF.

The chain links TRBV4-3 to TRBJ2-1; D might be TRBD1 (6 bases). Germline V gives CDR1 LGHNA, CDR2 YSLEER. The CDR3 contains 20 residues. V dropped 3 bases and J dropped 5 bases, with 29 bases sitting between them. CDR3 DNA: TGCGCCAGCAGCCACTTTTCCGGGACAACGGTACTAGAACCCGACAATGAGCAGTTCTTC. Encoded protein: CASSHFSGTTVLEPDNEQFF.

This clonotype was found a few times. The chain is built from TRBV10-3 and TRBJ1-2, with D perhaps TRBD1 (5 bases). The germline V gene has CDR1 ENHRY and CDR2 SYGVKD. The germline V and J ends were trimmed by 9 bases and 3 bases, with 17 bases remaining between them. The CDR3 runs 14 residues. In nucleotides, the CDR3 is TGTGCCATGCGGCGGGGGAATAAGGACTATGGCTACACCTTC. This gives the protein CAMRRGNKDYGYTF.

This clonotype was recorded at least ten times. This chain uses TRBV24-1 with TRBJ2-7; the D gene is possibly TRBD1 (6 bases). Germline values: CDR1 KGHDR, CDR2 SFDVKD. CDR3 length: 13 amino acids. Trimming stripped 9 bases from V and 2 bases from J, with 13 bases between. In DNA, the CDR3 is TGTGCCACCTCCAGAGGGGGAACCTACGAGCAGTACTTC. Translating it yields CATSRGGTYEQYF.

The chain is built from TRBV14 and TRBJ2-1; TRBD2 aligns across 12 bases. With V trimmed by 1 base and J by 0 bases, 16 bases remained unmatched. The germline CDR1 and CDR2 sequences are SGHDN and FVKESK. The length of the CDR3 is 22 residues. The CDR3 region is CASSQGSRLAGAVMSSYNEQFF. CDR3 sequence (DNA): TGTGCCAGCAGCCAAGGAAGCCGACTAGCGGGAGCAGTGATGAGCTCCTACAATGAGCAGTTCTTC.

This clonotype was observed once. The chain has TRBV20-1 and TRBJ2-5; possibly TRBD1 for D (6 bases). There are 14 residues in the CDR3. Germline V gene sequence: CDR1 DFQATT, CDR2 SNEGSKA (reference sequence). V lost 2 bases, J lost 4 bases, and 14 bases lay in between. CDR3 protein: CSARPTGRGETQYF. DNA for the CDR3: TGCAGTGCTAGACCCACAGGGAGAGGAGAGACCCAGTACTTC.

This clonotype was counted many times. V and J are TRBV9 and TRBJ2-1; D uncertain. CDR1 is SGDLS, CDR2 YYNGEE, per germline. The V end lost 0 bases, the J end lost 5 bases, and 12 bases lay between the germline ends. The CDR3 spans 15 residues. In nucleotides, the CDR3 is TGTGCCAGCAGCGTAGGGCGGCACCTAAACAATGAGCAGTTCTTC. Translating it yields CASSVGRHLNNEQFF.

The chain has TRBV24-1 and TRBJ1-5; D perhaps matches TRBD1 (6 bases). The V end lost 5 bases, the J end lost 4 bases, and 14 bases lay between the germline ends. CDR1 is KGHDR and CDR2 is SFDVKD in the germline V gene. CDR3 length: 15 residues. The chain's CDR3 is CATSATGSSNQPQHF. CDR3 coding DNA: TGTGCCACCAGTGCTACAGGGAGTTCAAATCAGCCCCAGCATTTT.

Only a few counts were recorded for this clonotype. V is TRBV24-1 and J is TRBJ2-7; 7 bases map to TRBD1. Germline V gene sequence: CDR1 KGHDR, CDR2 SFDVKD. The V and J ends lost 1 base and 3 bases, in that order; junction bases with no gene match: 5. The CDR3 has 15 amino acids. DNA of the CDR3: TGTGCCACCAGTGATTTTAGGGGACAGATCTACGAGCAGTACTTC. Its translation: CATSDFRGQIYEQYF.

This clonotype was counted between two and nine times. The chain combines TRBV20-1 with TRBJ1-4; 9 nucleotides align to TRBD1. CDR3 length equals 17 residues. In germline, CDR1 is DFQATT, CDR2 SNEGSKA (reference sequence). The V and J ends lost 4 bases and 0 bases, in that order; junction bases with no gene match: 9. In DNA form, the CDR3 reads TGCAGTGCTAAAAGACGGACAGGGGTTTCAACTAATGAAAAACTGTTTTTT. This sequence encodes CSAKRRTGVSTNEKLFF.

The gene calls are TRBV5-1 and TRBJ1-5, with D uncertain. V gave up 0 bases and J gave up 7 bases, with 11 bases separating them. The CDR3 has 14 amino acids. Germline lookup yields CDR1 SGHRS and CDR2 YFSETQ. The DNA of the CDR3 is TGCGCCAGCAGCTTGGAAGGTCGGGTCCAGCCCCAGCATTTT. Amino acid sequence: CASSLEGRVQPQHF.

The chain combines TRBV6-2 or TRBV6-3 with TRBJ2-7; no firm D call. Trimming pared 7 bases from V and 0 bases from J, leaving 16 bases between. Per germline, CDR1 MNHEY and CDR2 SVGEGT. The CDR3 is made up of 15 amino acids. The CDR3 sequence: CASTGATGYSYEQYF. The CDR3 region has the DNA TGTGCCAGCACCGGAGCGACTGGGTACTCCTACGAGCAGTACTTC.

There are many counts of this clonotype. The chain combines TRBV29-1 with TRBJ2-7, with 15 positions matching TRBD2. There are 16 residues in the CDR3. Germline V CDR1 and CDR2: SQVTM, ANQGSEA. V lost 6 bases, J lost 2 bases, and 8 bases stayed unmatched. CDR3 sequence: CSVGLAGGGVTYEQYF. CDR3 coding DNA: TGCAGCGTGGGACTAGCGGGAGGTGGGGTCACCTACGAGCAGTACTTC.

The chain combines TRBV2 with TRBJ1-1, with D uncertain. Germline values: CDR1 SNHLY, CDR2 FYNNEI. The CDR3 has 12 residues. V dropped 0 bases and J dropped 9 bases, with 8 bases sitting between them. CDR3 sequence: CASSEAGPQAFF. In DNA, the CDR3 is TGTGCCAGCAGTGAAGCCGGCCCCCAAGCTTTCTTT.

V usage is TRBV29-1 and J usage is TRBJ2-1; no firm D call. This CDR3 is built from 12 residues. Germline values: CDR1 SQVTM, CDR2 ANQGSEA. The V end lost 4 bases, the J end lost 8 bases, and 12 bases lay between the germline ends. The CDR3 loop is CSVVVALDEQFF. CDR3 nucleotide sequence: TGCAGCGTTGTTGTTGCCCTCGATGAGCAGTTCTTC.

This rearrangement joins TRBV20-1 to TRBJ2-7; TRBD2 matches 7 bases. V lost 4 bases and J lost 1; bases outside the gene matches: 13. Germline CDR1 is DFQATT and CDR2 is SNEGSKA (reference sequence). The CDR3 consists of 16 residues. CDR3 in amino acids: CSATELKAGDSYEQYF. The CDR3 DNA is TGCAGTGCTACGGAGCTGAAGGCGGGGGATTCCTACGAGCAGTACTTC.

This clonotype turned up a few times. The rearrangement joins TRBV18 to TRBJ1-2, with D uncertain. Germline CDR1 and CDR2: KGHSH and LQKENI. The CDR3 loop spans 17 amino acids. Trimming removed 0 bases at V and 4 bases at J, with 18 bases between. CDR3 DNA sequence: TGTGCCAGCTCACCACCGTTAATAACACCTCAAGGCTATGGCTACACCTTC. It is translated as CASSPPLITPQGYGYTF.

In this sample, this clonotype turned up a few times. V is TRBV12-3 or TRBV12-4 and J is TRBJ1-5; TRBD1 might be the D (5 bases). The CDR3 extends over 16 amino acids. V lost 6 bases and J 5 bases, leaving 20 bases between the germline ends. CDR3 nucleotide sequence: TGTGCCAGCAGCCGCCGGGGCGGCAGGGCAGATCAGCCCCAGCATTTT. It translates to CASSRRGGRADQPQHF.

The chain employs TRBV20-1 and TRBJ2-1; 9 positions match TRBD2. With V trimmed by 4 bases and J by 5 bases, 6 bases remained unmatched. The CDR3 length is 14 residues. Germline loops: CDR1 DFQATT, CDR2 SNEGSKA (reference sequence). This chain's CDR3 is CSATASGANNEQFF. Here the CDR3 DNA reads TGCAGTGCTACGGCTAGCGGGGCAAACAATGAGCAGTTCTTC.

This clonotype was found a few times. In DNA form, the CDR3 reads TGTGCCAGCAGCTTAGGGGCCGCTAACGAGCAGTACTTC. Amino acids: CASSLGAANEQYF. The chain carries TRBV7-6 and TRBJ2-7; D remains ambiguous. CDR1 and CDR2 from the germline V gene are SGHVS and FNYEAQ. CDR3 size: 13 residues. Trimming took 1 base from V and 5 from J, leaving 9 bases between them.

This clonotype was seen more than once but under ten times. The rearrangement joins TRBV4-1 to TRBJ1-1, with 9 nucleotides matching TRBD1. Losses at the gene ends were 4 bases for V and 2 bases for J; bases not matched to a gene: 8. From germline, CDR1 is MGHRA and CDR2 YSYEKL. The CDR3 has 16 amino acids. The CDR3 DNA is TGCGCCAGCAGCCTATTTGGGGACAGGGATAACACTGAAGCTTTCTTT. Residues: CASSLFGDRDNTEAFF.

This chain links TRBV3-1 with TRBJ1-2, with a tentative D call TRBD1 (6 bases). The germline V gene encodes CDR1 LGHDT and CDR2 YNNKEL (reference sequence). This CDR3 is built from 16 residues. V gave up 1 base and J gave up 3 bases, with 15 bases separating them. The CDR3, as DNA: TGTGCCAGCAGCCAAGCTTCGGTTGGACAGTACTATGGCTACACCTTC. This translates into CASSQASVGQYYGYTF.